These 9 T cell receptor beta chains were all obtained from the same sample, sequenced in a study of blood T cell repertoires in COVID-19. Generated by immunoSEQ multiplex PCR, the TCRdb table keeps only in-frame clones and is missing some. The table has around 370,000 clones, about 89% seen once. Sequencing input: peripheral blood. Receptors originate from a woman in her forties or fifties with COVID-19, enrolled during active disease.

The chain has TRBV27 and TRBJ1-5; TRBD1 might be the D (6 bases). This CDR3 is built from 13 residues. The V end lost 5 bases, the J end lost 5 bases, and 10 bases lay between the germline ends. Germline assignment: CDR1 MNHEY and CDR2 SMNVEV (reference sequence). CDR3 bases: TGTGCCAGCAGTGTCAGGGGCCATCAGCCCCAGCATTTT. Translated, it gives CASSVRGHQPQHF.

DNA of the CDR3: TGTGCCAGCAGCCGGGACACCTCCTACGAGCAGTACTTC. Protein sequence: CASSRDTSYEQYF. This sequence joins TRBV27 and TRBJ2-7, with a tentative D call TRBD1 (6 bases). The ends were cut back, 6 bases at V and 0 bases at J, with 9 bases in the middle. The CDR3 consists of 13 residues. Germline CDR1 reads MNHEY; CDR2 reads SMNVEV (reference sequence).

This chain connects TRBV3-1 (or the pseudogene TRBV3-2) to TRBJ2-7; no definite D call. The germline V gene has CDR1 LGHDT and CDR2 YNNKEL (reference sequence). Trimming pared 1 base from V and 2 bases from J, leaving 3 bases between. CDR3 length equals 12 residues. The CDR3 is CASSQATYEQYF. CDR3 sequence (DNA): TGTGCCAGCAGCCAAGCCACCTACGAGCAGTACTTC.

The chain carries TRBV5-1 and TRBJ1-1; 7 bases agree with TRBD1. The CDR3 has 15 amino acids. Trimming removed 4 bases from V and 3 bases from J; junction bases left unmatched: 9. From germline, CDR1 is SGHRS and CDR2 YFSETQ. Written as DNA, the CDR3 is TGCGCCAGCAGCGCACAGGGGTGGGGGGACACTGAAGCTTTCTTT. Residues: CASSAQGWGDTEAFF. The full variable domain, with the rest looked up from reference TRBV5-1 and TRBJ1-1, is KAGVTQTPRYLIKTRGQQVTLSCSPISGHRSVSWYQQTPGQGLQFLFEYFSETQRNKGNFPGRFSGRQFSNSRSEMNVSTLELGDSALYLCASSAQGWGDTEAFFGQGTRLTVV.

This clone was observed a single time. In nucleotides, the CDR3 is TGCGCCAGCAGCTTCCCGAGACAGGGACTGCACTATGGCTACACCTTC. Translated: CASSFPRQGLHYGYTF. V and J are TRBV5-1 and TRBJ1-2, with 7 bases lining up with TRBD1. CDR3 length: 16 residues. Germline CDR1 and CDR2: SGHRS and YFSETQ. With 2 bases clipped from V and 3 bases from J, the junction kept 10 bases outside the gene matches.

The gene calls are TRBV15 and TRBJ2-5; TRBD1 aligns across 8 bases. CDR3 length: 16 residues. V lost 5 bases and J lost 5; bases outside the gene matches: 13. Germline CDR1 reads LNHNV; CDR2 reads YYDKDF (reference sequence). The CDR3 loop is CATSPTGQGDWETQYF. The DNA for the CDR3 is TGTGCCACCAGCCCGACTGGACAGGGCGATTGGGAGACCCAGTACTTC.

This clone was seen at least ten times. The chain carries TRBV7-3 and TRBJ2-2, with D perhaps TRBD1 (6 bases). The CDR3 spans 16 residues. Germline loops: CDR1 SGHTA, CDR2 FQGTGA. Trimming stripped 5 bases from V and 4 bases from J, with 17 bases between. The CDR3 DNA is TGTGCCAGCAGCCCCACAGGGTCTAGGGTCACCGGGGAGCTGTTTTTT. Protein product: CASSPTGSRVTGELFF.

The chain links TRBV3-1 (or the pseudogene TRBV3-2) to TRBJ2-7; D might be TRBD1 (6 bases). Trimming stripped 7 bases from V and 4 bases from J, with 17 bases between. Germline V CDR1 and CDR2: LGHDT, YNNKEL (reference sequence). The length of the CDR3 is 14 residues. The CDR3 region is CASTYHDRLYEQYF. CDR3 in DNA: TGTGCCAGCACCTACCACGACAGGCTGTACGAGCAGTACTTC.

This rearrangement joins TRBV7-2 to TRBJ1-1; D may be TRBD1 (6 bases). V dropped 4 bases and J dropped 2 bases, with 14 bases sitting between them. This CDR3 contains 15 residues. The V gene's germline CDR1 is SGHTA and CDR2 FQGNSA. This chain's CDR3 is CASSSAWTANTEAFF. In nucleotides, the CDR3 is TGTGCCAGCAGCTCGGCGTGGACAGCTAACACTGAAGCTTTCTTT.